This paragraph reports one T cell receptor beta chain. Its antigen is not known. CDR3 length: 14 amino acids. The germline gives CDR1 MDHEN, CDR2 SYDVKM. The ends were cut back, 5 bases at V and 0 bases at J, with 11 bases in the middle. This sample is part of a study of cytomegalovirus exposure and HLA in healthy donors. Overall study results and limits: A link between a missense DCLRE1C variant and TCR beta V- and J-gene trimming emerged from a later analysis.

The study ran its PCR with 60 Vbeta and 13 Jbeta primers. Only in-frame clones appear in the TCRdb table, and some are missing; sequencing was by immunoSEQ multiplex PCR. The sample carries some 120,000 clones, around 86% recorded once. The TCR was taken from a woman aged 25 to 39 in good health and CMV-seronegative. Sequences were obtained from PBMCs. The gene calls are TRBV28 and TRBJ2-7; possible D gene TRBD1, 5 bases. CDR3 protein: CASSLTEPSYEQYF. The CDR3 nucleotides read TGTGCCAGCAGTCTGACAGAGCCCTCCTACGAGCAGTACTTC.